These T cell receptor beta chains were read from a single sample in a study of T cells after yellow fever vaccination. TCRdb re-called the 5' RACE reads through MiXCR, storing one row per CDR3 protein. The data show some 120,000 distinct CDR3 sequences, with 8.4% seen just once and about 25% held by the top ten. This specimen was CD8+ T cells sorted from PBMCs, taken 45 days after the yellow fever booster vaccination. These receptors were obtained from a man aged 25 to 40 who received the YFV17D yellow fever vaccine. Both conserved end residues are part of each CDR3. A D gene is named only where the DNA matches it firmly. Size tells how often a clone was seen (once, few, many) or the class of an expanded clone, and some rows leave it out.

V gene	clone size	J gene	D gene	CDR3 DNA	CDR3 protein
TRBV30	few	TRBJ2-1	TRBD1	TGTGCCTGGAGTTCGGGGACAGGGACCTACAATGAGCAGTTCTTC	CAWSSGTGTYNEQFF
TRBV10-3	.	TRBJ2-4	TRBD2	TGTGCCATCAGTGACGATTGGAGGGAGGGAAACATTCAGTACTTC	CAISDDWREGNIQYF
TRBV6-4	.	TRBJ2-3	.	TGTGCCAGCAGTGACTATATTCGGGACAAATTAGCGACAGATACGCAGTATTTT	CASSDYIRDKLATDTQYF
TRBV6-1	once	TRBJ1-5	TRBD1	TGTGCCAGCAGCGGGCAAGGGGGCGCATATAGCAATCAGCCCCAGCATTTT	CASSGQGGAYSNQPQHF
TRBV7-2	few	TRBJ2-7	.	TGTGCCAGCAGCTTAACGGGATACCCTACGGAGCAGTACTTC	CASSLTGYPTEQYF
TRBV18	many	TRBJ2-5	.	TGTGCCAGCTCACCAGGCCCGACGGACACCTCCCAAGAGACCCAGTACTTC	CASSPGPTDTSQETQYF
TRBV18	many	TRBJ2-5	.	TGTGCCAGCTCACCACCGATGGTTCGACCAAAGACCCAGTACTTC	CASSPPMVRPKTQYF
TRBV4-3	many	TRBJ2-1	.	TGCGCCAGCAGCCAAGGGCTAGCCAGTGAGCAGTTCTTC	CASSQGLASEQFF
TRBV27	medium-sized	TRBJ2-7	.	TGTGCCAGCAGTTTAGGCCCGTCCTACGAGCAGTACTTC	CASSLGPSYEQYF
TRBV20-1	many	TRBJ2-1	.	TGCAGTGCTAGAGGGGGGGAGACGTCCTACAATGAGCAGTTCTTC	CSARGGETSYNEQFF
TRBV6-5	few	TRBJ2-1	TRBD2	TGTGCCAGCAGTTGGACTAGCGGAAAAAATGAGCAGTTCTTC	CASSWTSGKNEQFF
TRBV6-5	many	TRBJ2-1	.	TGTGCCAGCAATTACGGGACTTCCGCCTCAAATGAGCAGTTCTTC	CASNYGTSASNEQFF
TRBV27	many	TRBJ2-1	TRBD1	TGTGCCAGCAGCAAACCGGGACAGGGGGTCCTCAATGAGCAGTTCTTC	CASSKPGQGVLNEQFF
TRBV18	many	TRBJ2-7	.	TGTGCCAGCTCACCTATGAGATCTTACGAGCAGTACTTC	CASSPMRSYEQYF
TRBV11-1	.	TRBJ2-1	TRBD2	TGTGCCAGCAGCTTTCCGGGACTAGCGGACTCACGGCAGTTCTTC	CASSFPGLADSRQFF
TRBV12-3/TRBV12-4	many	TRBJ2-5	.	TGTGCCAGCAGTCCCGGGGATGGGGAGACCCAGTACTTC	CASSPGDGETQYF
TRBV5-1	many	TRBJ1-1	TRBD1	TGCGCCAGCAGCCGGGGACAGGGGGCCCTTGAAGCTTTCTTT	CASSRGQGALEAFF
TRBV7-9	.	TRBJ2-1	TRBD2	TGTGCCAGCAGCGCAACAGGACTAGCGCTTTACAATGAGCAGTTCTTC	CASSATGLALYNEQFF
TRBV7-8	many	TRBJ1-1	.	TGTGCCAGCAGCTTAGCGAGGCTCCCGGACACTGAAGCTTTCTTT	CASSLARLPDTEAFF
TRBV20-1	many	TRBJ2-1	TRBD2	TGCAGTGGGCCGCCGGGACTAGCGAATGAGCAGTTCTTC	CSGPPGLANEQFF
TRBV12-5	many	TRBJ2-7	.	TGTGCTAGTGCCCCGGGACGAGTTCCGTACGAGCAGTACTTC	CASAPGRVPYEQYF
TRBV4-3	few	TRBJ1-1	.	TGCGCCAGCAGCCAAGATCTTGGAGGGGGCACTGAAGCTTTCTTT	CASSQDLGGGTEAFF
TRBV5-1	many	TRBJ1-1	.	TGCGCCAGCAGCTTTTACCAAGGATCTGAAGCTTTCTTT	CASSFYQGSEAFF
TRBV29-1	many	TRBJ1-2	.	TGCAGCGTTGAAGATCTCGGTGGTGGCTACACCTTC	CSVEDLGGGYTF
TRBV10-3	few	TRBJ2-7	.	TGTGCCATCAGTGACCCCGGAGGCGGGGAGGTATACTACGAGCAGTACTTC	CAISDPGGGEVYYEQYF
TRBV27	many	TRBJ1-1	.	TGTGCCAGCAGTTGGACAGCCAACACTGAAGCTTTCTTT	CASSWTANTEAFF
TRBV25-1	many	TRBJ2-1	TRBD2	TGTGCCAGCAGTGAATCTGGGACTAGTTACAATGAGCAGTTCTTC	CASSESGTSYNEQFF
TRBV7-2	few	TRBJ1-2	.	TGTGCCAGCAGCCTTGACCCGGGAGGCTATGGCTACACCTTC	CASSLDPGGYGYTF
TRBV7-2	many	TRBJ2-1	.	TGTGCCAGCAGCTTAGTCCGCTCCTCCTACAATGAGCAGTTCTTC	CASSLVRSSYNEQFF
TRBV2	.	TRBJ2-5	.	TGTGCCAGCAGTGCTCAGCAAGAGACCCAGTACTTC	CASSAQQETQYF
TRBV7-9	.	TRBJ2-1	.	TGTGCCAGCAGCTTAGGCCGTCCGGAGCAGTTCTTC	CASSLGRPEQFF
TRBV18	many	TRBJ2-5	TRBD1	TGTGCCAGCTCACCCGGGACAGGGACTAACCAAGAGACCCAGTACTTC	CASSPGTGTNQETQYF
TRBV5-1	many	TRBJ2-2	.	TGCGCCAGCAGCTTAGTGGAAGGGGAGCTGTTTTTT	CASSLVEGELFF
TRBV3-1	.	TRBJ2-2	TRBD2	TGTGCCAGCAGCCAAGACTACCAGCGGGAGTACACCGGGGAGCTGTTTTTT	CASSQDYQREYTGELFF
TRBV5-1	few	TRBJ2-7	.	TGCGCCAGCAGCTTGGCCGGGGGCCCCTGGGAGCAGTACTTC	CASSLAGGPWEQYF
TRBV7-8	many	TRBJ2-1	.	TGTGCCAGCAGCCTGCGACTAGACAATGAGCAGTTCTTC	CASSLRLDNEQFF
TRBV7-2	many	TRBJ2-1	.	TGTGCCAGCAGCTTAGAGGGAATTTACAATGAGCAGTTCTTC	CASSLEGIYNEQFF
TRBV28	.	TRBJ2-1	TRBD2	TGTGCCAGCAGCCGACTAGCGGGAGGGCCTCTCAGTGAGCAGTTCTTC	CASSRLAGGPLSEQFF
TRBV12-3/TRBV12-4	many	TRBJ2-2	.	TGTGCCAGCAGGGGCACGAACACCGGGGAGCTGTTTTTT	CASRGTNTGELFF
TRBV7-9	many	TRBJ2-3	TRBD2	TGTGCCAGCAGCTCTTTTAGCGGGACCACAGATACGCAGTATTTT	CASSSFSGTTDTQYF
TRBV24-1	many	TRBJ2-5	.	TGTGCCACCAGTGATCATAGGGATGGTGAGACCCAGTACTTC	CATSDHRDGETQYF
TRBV6-1	many	TRBJ1-2	.	TGTGCCAGCTCGGCGGGCGCAGCTAACTATGGCTACACCTTC	CASSAGAANYGYTF
TRBV27	many	TRBJ1-1	.	TGTGCCAGCAGTTTGAACGGGGGGGGGGGCACTGAAGCTTTCTTT	CASSLNGGGGTEAFF
TRBV7-6	.	TRBJ2-1	.	TGTGCCAGCAGCTCCGGACGGCTCAATGAGCAGTTCTTC	CASSSGRLNEQFF
TRBV12-3/TRBV12-4	many	TRBJ2-1	TRBD2	TGTGCCAGCAGTTCTAGCGGAAGCTCCTACAATGAGCAGTTCTTC	CASSSSGSSYNEQFF
TRBV11-2	.	TRBJ2-5	.	TGTGCCAGCAGCCCGGGGACCGCCGGGACCCAGTACTTC	CASSPGTAGTQYF
TRBV7-9	few	TRBJ2-7	TRBD2	TGTGCCAGCAGTCACAGCGGGAACCCCCACGAGCAGTACTTC	CASSHSGNPHEQYF
TRBV11-2	.	TRBJ2-7	TRBD1	TGTGCCAGCAGCAACGCATCAAGGGGGCTGTACGAGCAGTACTTC	CASSNASRGLYEQYF
TRBV20-1	few	TRBJ2-1	.	TGCAGTGCTAGAGACTACAATGAGCAGTTCTTC	CSARDYNEQFF
TRBV9	many	TRBJ2-3	.	TGTGCCAGCAGCCCCTCGGGGAGCACAGATACGCAGTATTTT	CASSPSGSTDTQYF
TRBV5-1	few	TRBJ2-7	TRBD1	TGCGCCAGCAGCCACGGACAGGGGAGCTCCTACGAGCAGTACTTC	CASSHGQGSSYEQYF
TRBV12-3/TRBV12-4	.	TRBJ2-5	TRBD1	TGTGCCAGCAGTCAGACAGGGGACGAGACCCAGTACTTC	CASSQTGDETQYF
TRBV10-3	many	TRBJ1-1	.	TGTGCCATCAGTGATTATTCGGGGGTAAACACTGAAGCTTTCTTT	CAISDYSGVNTEAFF
TRBV5-6	many	TRBJ2-3	.	TGTGCCAGCAGTGGGGGGCTAGCCGGAGATACGCAGTATTTT	CASSGGLAGDTQYF
TRBV10-2	many	TRBJ2-3	.	TGCGCCAGCAGACCTGGGGATACGCAGTATTTT	CASRPGDTQYF
TRBV5-6	many	TRBJ2-1	TRBD2	TGTGCCAGCAGCTACTTGATATGGTCGTGGGCTAGCGGGAGTGATGTCGATGAGCAGTTCTTC	CASSYLIWSWASGSDVDEQFF
TRBV7-7	many	TRBJ2-1	TRBD1	TGTGCCAGCAGCCCCACAGGGGGCTCCAACAATGAGCAGTTCTTC	CASSPTGGSNNEQFF
TRBV12-3/TRBV12-4	many	TRBJ2-1	.	TGTGCCAGCAGTTTCGCAGGGGCCGAGCAGTTCTTC	CASSFAGAEQFF
TRBV25-1	few	TRBJ2-2	.	TGTGCCAGCAGCCCATCGCCCGGGAACACCGGGGAGCTGTTTTTT	CASSPSPGNTGELFF